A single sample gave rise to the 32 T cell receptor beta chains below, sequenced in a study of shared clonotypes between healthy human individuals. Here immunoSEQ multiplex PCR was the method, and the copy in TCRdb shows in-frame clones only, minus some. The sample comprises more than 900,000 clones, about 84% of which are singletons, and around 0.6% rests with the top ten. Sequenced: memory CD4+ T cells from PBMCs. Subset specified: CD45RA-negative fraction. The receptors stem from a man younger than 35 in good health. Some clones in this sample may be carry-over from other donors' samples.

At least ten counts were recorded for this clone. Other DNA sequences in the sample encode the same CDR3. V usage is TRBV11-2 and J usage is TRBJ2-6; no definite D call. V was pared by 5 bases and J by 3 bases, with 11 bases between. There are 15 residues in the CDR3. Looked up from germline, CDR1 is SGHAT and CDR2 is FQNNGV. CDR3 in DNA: TGTGCCAGCAGCCCACGGTCTGTTGGGGCCAACGTCCTGACTTTC. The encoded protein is CASSPRSVGANVLTF.

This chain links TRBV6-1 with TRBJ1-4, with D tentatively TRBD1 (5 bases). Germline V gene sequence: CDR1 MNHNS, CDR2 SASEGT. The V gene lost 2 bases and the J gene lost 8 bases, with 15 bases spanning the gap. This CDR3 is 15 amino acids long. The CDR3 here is CASSESTQEYEKLFF. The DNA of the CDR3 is TGTGCCAGCAGTGAATCGACACAGGAATACGAAAAACTGTTTTTT.

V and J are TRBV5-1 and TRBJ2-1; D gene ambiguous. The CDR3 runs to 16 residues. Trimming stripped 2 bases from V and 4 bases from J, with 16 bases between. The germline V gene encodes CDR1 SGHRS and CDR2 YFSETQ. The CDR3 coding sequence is TGCGCCAGCAGCTTCCAACGTCCCTTTTCTTACAATGAGCAGTTCTTC. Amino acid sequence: CASSFQRPFSYNEQFF. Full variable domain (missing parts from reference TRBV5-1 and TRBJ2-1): KAGVTQTPRYLIKTRGQQVTLSCSPISGHRSVSWYQQTPGQGLQFLFEYFSETQRNKGNFPGRFSGRQFSNSRSEMNVSTLELGDSALYLCASSFQRPFSYNEQFFGPGTRLTVL.

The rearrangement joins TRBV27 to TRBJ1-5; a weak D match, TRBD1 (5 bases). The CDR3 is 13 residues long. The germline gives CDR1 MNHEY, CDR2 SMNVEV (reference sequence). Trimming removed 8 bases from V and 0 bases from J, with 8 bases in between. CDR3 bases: TGTGCCAGCGGGGGAGATAGCAATCAGCCCCAGCATTTT. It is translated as CASGGDSNQPQHF.

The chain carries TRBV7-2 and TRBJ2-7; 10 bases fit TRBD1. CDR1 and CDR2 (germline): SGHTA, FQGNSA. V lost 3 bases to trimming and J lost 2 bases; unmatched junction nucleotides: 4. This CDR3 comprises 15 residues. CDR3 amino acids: CASSLGTGDTYEQYF. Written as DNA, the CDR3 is TGTGCCAGCAGCTTGGGGACAGGGGATACCTACGAGCAGTACTTC.

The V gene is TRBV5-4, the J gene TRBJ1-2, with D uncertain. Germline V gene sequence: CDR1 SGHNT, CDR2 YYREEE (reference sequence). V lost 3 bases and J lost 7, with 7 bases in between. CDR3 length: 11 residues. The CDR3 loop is CASSSYGGYTF. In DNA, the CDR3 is TGTGCCAGCAGCTCTTATGGTGGCTACACCTTC.

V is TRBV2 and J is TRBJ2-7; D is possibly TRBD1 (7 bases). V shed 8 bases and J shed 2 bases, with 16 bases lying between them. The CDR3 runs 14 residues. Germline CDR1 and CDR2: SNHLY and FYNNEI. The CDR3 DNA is TGTGCCAGCGCCCCCGGGGGACAGACCTACGAGCAGTACTTC. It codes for CASAPGGQTYEQYF.

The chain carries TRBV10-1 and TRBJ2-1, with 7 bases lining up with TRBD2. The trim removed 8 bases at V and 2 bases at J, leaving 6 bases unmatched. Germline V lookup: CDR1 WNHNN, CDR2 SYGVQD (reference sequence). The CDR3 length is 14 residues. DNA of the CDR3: TGCGCCAGCGGTGGCGGGAGCGCCTACAATGAGCAGTTCTTC. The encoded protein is CASGGGSAYNEQFF.

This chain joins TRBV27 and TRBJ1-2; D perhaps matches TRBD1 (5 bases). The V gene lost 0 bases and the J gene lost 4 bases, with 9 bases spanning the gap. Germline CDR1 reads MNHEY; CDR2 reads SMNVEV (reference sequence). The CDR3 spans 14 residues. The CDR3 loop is CASSLSRGSYGYTF. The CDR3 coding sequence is TGTGCCAGCAGTTTATCGAGGGGCAGCTATGGCTACACCTTC.

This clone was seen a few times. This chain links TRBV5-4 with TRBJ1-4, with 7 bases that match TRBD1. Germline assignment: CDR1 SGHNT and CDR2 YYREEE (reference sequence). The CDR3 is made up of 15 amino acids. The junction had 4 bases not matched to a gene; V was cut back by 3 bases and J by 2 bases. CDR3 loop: CASSSRGSTNEKLFF. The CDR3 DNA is TGTGCCAGCAGCTCCAGGGGGTCGACTAATGAAAAACTGTTTTTT.

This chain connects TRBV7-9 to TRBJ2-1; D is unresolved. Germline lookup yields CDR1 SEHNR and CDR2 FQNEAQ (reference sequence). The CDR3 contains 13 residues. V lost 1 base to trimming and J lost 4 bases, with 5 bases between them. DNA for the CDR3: TGTGCCAGCAGCTTAGTTAAGTACAATGAGCAGTTCTTC. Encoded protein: CASSLVKYNEQFF.

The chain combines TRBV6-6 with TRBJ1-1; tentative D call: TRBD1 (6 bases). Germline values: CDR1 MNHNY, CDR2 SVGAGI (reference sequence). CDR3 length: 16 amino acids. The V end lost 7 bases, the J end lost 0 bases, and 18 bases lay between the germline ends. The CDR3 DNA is TGTGCCAGCAAAGAACGGACAGACCTAATGAACACTGAAGCTTTCTTT. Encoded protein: CASKERTDLMNTEAFF.

The CDR3 DNA is TGTGCCAGTAGTATCAAAATCAAGGGGACTGAAGCTTTCTTT. It encodes CASSIKIKGTEAFF. The rearrangement links TRBV19 to TRBJ1-1; a weak D match, TRBD1 (5 bases). V was cut by 3 bases and J by 5 bases, with 13 bases left in between. The CDR3 sequence is 14 residues long. Germline V CDR1 and CDR2: LNHDA, SQIVND (reference sequence).

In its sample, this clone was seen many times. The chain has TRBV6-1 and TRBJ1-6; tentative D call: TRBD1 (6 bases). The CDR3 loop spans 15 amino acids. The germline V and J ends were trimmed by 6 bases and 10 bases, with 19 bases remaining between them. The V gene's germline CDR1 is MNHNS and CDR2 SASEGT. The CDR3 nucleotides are TGTGCCAGCAGCCTAGGCGGGGGCCAGGGGTCACCCCTCCACTTT. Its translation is CASSLGGGQGSPLHF.

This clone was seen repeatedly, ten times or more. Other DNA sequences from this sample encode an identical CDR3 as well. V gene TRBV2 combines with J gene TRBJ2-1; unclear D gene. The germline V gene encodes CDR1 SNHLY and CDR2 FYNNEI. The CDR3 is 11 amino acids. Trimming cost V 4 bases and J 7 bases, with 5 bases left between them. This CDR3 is CASSVLNEQFF. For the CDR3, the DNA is TGTGCCAGCAGTGTCCTGAATGAGCAGTTCTTC.

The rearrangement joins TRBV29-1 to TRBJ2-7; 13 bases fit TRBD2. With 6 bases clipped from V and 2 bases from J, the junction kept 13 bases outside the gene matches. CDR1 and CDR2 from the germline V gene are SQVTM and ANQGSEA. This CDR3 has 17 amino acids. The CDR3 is CSVTRGLAGPPPYEQYF. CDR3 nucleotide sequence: TGCAGCGTCACCCGGGGACTAGCGGGGCCACCCCCCTACGAGCAGTACTTC.

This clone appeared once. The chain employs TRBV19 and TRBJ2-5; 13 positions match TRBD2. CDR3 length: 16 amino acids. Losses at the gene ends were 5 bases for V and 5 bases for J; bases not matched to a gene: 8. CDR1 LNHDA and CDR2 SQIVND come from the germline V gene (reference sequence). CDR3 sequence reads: CASSPGLAGPGETQYF. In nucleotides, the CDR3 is TGTGCCAGTAGTCCGGGACTAGCGGGGCCGGGGGAGACCCAGTACTTC.

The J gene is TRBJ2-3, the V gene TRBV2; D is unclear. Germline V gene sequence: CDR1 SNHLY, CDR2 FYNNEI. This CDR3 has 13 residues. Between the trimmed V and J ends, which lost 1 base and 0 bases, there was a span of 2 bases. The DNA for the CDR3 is TGTGCCAGCAGTGAAGGAAGCACAGATACGCAGTATTTT. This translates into CASSEGSTDTQYF.

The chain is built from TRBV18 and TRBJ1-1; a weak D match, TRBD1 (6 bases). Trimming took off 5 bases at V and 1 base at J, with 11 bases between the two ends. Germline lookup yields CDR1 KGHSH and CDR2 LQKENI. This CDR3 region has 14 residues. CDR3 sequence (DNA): TGTGCCAGCTCAGCGGACAGCGCGAACACTGAAGCTTTCTTT. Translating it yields CASSADSANTEAFF.

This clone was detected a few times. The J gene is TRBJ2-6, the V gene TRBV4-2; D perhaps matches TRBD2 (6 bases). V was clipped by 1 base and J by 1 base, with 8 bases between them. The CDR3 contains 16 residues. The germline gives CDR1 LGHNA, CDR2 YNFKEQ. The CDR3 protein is CASSQVGRSGANVLTF. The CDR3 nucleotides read TGTGCCAGCAGCCAAGTTGGGAGGTCTGGGGCCAACGTCCTGACTTTC.

The CDR3 DNA reads as TGTGCCAGCAGGACCGGGACTAAAGAGAACAATGAGCAGTTCTTC. As protein: CASRTGTKENNEQFF. The V call is TRBV6-6, the J call TRBJ2-1; 7 bases are a match to TRBD2. The ends lost 6 bases at V and 5 bases at J; junction bases unmatched: 10. CDR3 length equals 15 residues. The germline gives CDR1 MNHNY, CDR2 SVGAGI (reference sequence).

CDR3 amino acids: CASSSLFGSPYEQYF. Written as DNA, the CDR3 is TGTGCCAGCAGCTCTCTCTTCGGTAGCCCTTACGAGCAGTACTTC. The V gene is TRBV11-2, the J gene TRBJ2-7; D unclear. CDR1 is SGHAT and CDR2 is FQNNGV in the germline V gene. V dropped 4 bases and J dropped 4 bases, with 17 bases sitting between them. The CDR3 contains 15 residues.

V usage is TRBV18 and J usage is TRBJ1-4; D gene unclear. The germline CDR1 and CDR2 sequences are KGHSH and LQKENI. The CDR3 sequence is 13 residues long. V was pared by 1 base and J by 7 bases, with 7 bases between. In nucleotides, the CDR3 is TGTGCCAGCTCACCACAGGGCTTTGAAAAACTGTTTTTT. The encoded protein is CASSPQGFEKLFF.

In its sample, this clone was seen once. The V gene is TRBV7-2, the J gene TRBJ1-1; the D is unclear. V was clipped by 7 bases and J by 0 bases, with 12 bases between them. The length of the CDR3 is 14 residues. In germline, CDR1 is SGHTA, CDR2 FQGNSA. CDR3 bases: TGTGCCAGCACCTCTAGCGGCATGAACACTGAAGCTTTCTTT. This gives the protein CASTSSGMNTEAFF.

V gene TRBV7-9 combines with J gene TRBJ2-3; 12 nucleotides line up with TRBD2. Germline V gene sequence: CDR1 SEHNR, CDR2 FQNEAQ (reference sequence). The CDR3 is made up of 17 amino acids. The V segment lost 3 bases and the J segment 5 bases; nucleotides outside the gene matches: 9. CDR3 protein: CASSLRSSGRAIDTQYF. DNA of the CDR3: TGTGCCAGCAGCTTGAGATCTAGCGGGAGGGCCATAGATACGCAGTATTTT. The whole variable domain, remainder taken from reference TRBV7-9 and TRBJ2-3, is DTGVSQNPRHKITKRGQNVTFRCDPISEHNRLYWYRQTLGQGPEFLTYFQNEAQLEKSRLLSDRFSAERPKGSFSTLEIQRTEQGDSAMYLCASSLRSSGRAIDTQYFGPGTRLTVL.

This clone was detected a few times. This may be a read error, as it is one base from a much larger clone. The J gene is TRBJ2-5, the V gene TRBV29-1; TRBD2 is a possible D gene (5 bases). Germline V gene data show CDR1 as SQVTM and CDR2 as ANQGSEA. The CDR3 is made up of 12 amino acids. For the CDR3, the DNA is TGCAGCGTAGGAGGACTTCAAGAGGCCCAGTACTTC. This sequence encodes CSVGGLQEAQYF.

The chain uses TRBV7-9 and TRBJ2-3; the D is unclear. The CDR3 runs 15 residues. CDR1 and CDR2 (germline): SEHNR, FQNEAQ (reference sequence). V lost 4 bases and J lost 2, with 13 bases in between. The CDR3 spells CASSSLSPPTDTQYF. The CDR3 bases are TGTGCCAGCAGCTCTCTTTCACCCCCCACAGATACGCAGTATTTT.

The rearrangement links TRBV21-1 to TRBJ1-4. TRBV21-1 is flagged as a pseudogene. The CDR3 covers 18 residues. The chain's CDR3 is CASGYLQRGLGTNEKLFF. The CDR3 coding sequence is TGTGCCAGCGGCTATCTCCAGCGGGGCTTAGGGACTAATGAAAAACTGTTTTTT.

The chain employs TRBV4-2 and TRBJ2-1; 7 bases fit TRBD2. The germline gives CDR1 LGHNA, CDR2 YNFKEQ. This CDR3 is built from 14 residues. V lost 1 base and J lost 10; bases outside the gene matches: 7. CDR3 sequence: CASSQAFGGLEQFF. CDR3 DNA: TGTGCCAGCAGCCAAGCCTTTGGGGGACTAGAGCAGTTCTTC.

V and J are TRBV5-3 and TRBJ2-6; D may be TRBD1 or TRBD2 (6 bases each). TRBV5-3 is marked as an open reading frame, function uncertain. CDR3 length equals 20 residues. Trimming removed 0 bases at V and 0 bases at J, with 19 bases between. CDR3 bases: TGTGCCAGAAGCTTGGTACGGCCGGGGGCAGAGTTCTCTGGGGCCAACGTCCTGACTTTC. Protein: CARSLVRPGAEFSGANVLTF.

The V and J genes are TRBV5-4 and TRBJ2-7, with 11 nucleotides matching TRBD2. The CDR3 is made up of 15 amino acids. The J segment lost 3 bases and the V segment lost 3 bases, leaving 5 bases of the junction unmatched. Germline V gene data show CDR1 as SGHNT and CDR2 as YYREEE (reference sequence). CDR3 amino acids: CASSSGLAGNYEQYF. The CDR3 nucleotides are TGTGCCAGCAGCTCCGGACTAGCGGGCAACTACGAGCAGTACTTC.

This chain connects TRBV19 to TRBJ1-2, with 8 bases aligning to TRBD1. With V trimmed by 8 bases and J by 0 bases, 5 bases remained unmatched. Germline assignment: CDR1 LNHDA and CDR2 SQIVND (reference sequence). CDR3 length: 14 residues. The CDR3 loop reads CASATTGANYGYTF. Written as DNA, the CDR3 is TGTGCCAGTGCTACGACAGGGGCTAACTATGGCTACACCTTC. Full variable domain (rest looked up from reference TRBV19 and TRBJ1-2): DGGITQSPKYLFRKEGQNVTLSCEQNLNHDAMYWYRQDPGQGLRLIYYSQIVNDFQKGDIAEGYSVSREKKESFPLTVTSAQKNPTAFYLCASATTGANYGYTFGSGTRLTVV.